Below are 11 T cell receptor beta chains sequenced from a single sample in a study of blood T cell repertoires in COVID-19. Clones were read by immunoSEQ multiplex PCR, and TCRdb kept only the in-frame ones, dropping some. The data contain about 300,000 clones, 90% of them singletons. Material for sequencing was peripheral blood. These receptors all stem from a woman in her fifties or sixties with COVID-19, enrolled during active disease.

A single count supports this clone. The chain has TRBV19 and TRBJ2-1; 11 nucleotides line up with TRBD1. The J segment lost 6 bases and the V segment lost 5 bases, leaving 3 bases of the junction unmatched. Per the germline V gene, CDR1 is LNHDA and CDR2 is SQIVND (reference sequence). The CDR3 has 14 residues. CDR3 amino acids: CASSWGQGGNEQFF. DNA for the CDR3: TGTGCCAGTAGTTGGGGACAGGGGGGCAATGAGCAGTTCTTC.

This rearrangement joins TRBV7-8 to TRBJ1-5, with 7 bases aligning to TRBD1. V was clipped by 5 bases and J by 0 bases; unmatched bases: 7. The CDR3 runs 16 residues. The germline CDR1 and CDR2 sequences are SGHVS and FQNEAQ. The CDR3 DNA follows: TGTGCCAGCAGCCTTTCGACAGGGTTTAGCAATCAGCCCCAGCATTTT. It yields the protein CASSLSTGFSNQPQHF. Complete variable domain (other parts from reference TRBV7-8 and TRBJ1-5): GAGVSQSPRYKVAKRGQDVALRCDPISGHVSLFWYQQALGQGPEFLTYFQNEAQLDKSGLPSDRFFAERPEGSVSTLKIQRTQQEDSAVYLCASSLSTGFSNQPQHFGDGTRLSIL.

V gene TRBV2 combines with J gene TRBJ1-1, with D perhaps matching TRBD1 (6 bases). Germline lookup yields CDR1 SNHLY and CDR2 FYNNEI. The CDR3 has 14 residues. Trimming took 6 bases from V and 1 from J, leaving 12 bases between them. Here the CDR3 DNA reads TGTGCCAGCAGAAGGACAGCACAGAACACTGAAGCTTTCTTT. Encoded protein: CASRRTAQNTEAFF.

The chain is built from TRBV6-5 and TRBJ1-2; TRBD1 might be the D (5 bases). The V gene lost 7 bases and the J gene lost 5 bases, with 14 bases spanning the gap. Germline values: CDR1 MNHEY, CDR2 SVGAGI. The CDR3 sequence is 13 residues long. CDR3 region: CASTAGGIYGYTF. CDR3 coding DNA: TGTGCCAGCACCGCGGGGGGGATATATGGCTACACCTTC.

The chain uses TRBV7-9 and TRBJ2-5; 9 bases agree with TRBD2. Germline loops: CDR1 SEHNR, CDR2 FQNEAQ (reference sequence). CDR3 length: 16 residues. V dropped 5 bases and J dropped 4; count of bases not matched to a gene: 11. CDR3 bases: TGTGCCAGCAGCCCCCGGGGTAGCGGGAGAGCAGAGACCCAGTACTTC. Translating it yields CASSPRGSGRAETQYF.

CDR3 residues: CASSLGQGVRAFF. The CDR3 DNA reads as TGTGCCAGCAGTTTAGGACAGGGGGTAAGAGCTTTCTTT. The genes are TRBV12-3 or TRBV12-4 and TRBJ1-1; 9 nucleotides match TRBD1. Losses at the gene ends were 1 base for V and 10 bases for J; bases not matched to a gene: 4. The CDR3 runs to 13 residues.

The V call is TRBV7-9, the J call TRBJ2-7; D remains ambiguous. V was trimmed by 5 bases and J by 1 base, leaving 3 bases between them. Germline loops: CDR1 SEHNR, CDR2 FQNEAQ (reference sequence). The CDR3 spans 11 residues. The CDR3 sequence: CASSVSYEQYF. DNA of the CDR3: TGTGCCAGCAGCGTATCCTACGAGCAGTACTTC.

This chain joins TRBV7-6 and TRBJ1-5; D is perhaps TRBD1 (5 bases). The germline V gene has CDR1 SGHVS and CDR2 FNYEAQ. This CDR3 has 15 amino acids. V was clipped by 0 bases and J by 0 bases, with 6 bases between them. The CDR3 protein is CASSLAGGSNQPQHF. DNA of the CDR3: TGTGCCAGCAGCTTAGCCGGGGGTAGCAATCAGCCCCAGCATTTT.

This clone turned up a few times. V gene TRBV18 combines with J gene TRBJ1-5; a weak D match, TRBD1 (5 bases). There are 15 residues in the CDR3. V lost 2 bases to trimming and J lost 3 bases, with 11 bases between them. The germline V gene encodes CDR1 KGHSH and CDR2 LQKENI. CDR3 protein: CASSPIQGFNQPQHF. The DNA of the CDR3 is TGTGCCAGCTCACCAATTCAGGGTTTCAATCAGCCCCAGCATTTT.

The chain recombines TRBV13 with TRBJ2-1; 11 positions match TRBD2. The ends lost 2 bases at V and 5 bases at J; junction bases unmatched: 11. Germline V gene data show CDR1 as PRHDT and CDR2 as FYEKMQ (reference sequence). The CDR3 is made up of 18 amino acids. The CDR3 spells CASSLSRYGTSGNNEQFF. The CDR3 bases are TGTGCCAGCAGCTTATCACGTTACGGGACTAGCGGAAACAATGAGCAGTTCTTC.

The chain uses TRBV5-1 and TRBJ2-7; the D gene is possibly TRBD1 (5 bases). Per germline, CDR1 SGHRS and CDR2 YFSETQ. Between the trimmed V and J ends, which lost 4 bases and 0 bases, there was a span of 14 bases. CDR3 length: 15 residues. CDR3 loop: CASSPRQRSSYEQYF. CDR3 nucleotides: TGCGCCAGCAGCCCGAGACAGAGGAGCTCCTACGAGCAGTACTTC.